This TCR beta chain was observed in a study of T cell clonotyping in hematopoietic cell transplantation. The CDR3 has 15 amino acids. CDR1 and CDR2 from the germline V gene are ENHRY and SYGVKD. Trimming cost V 0 bases and J 0 bases, with 8 bases left between them. Time point given: recipient sample about 28 days before transplant, after cytoreduction. Here immunoSEQ multiplex PCR was the method, and the copy in TCRdb shows in-frame clones only, minus some. The sample shows about 28,000 clones, roughly 84% of them seen only once. As concerns this clone: Its target is unknown.

Study-level points and caveats: Pathologically expanded recipient clonotypes increased progressively from day 30 to day 180 as diversity fell. Broader posttransplant TCR repertoire diversity was predicted by graft donor and pretransplant recipient Inverse Simpson Index values.

This TCR was sampled from a man aged 40-50 years with acute myeloid leukemia. Some clones in this sample may be carry-over from other donors' samples. This specimen was peripheral blood mononuclear cells, taken before stem cell transplant. The V gene is TRBV10-3, the J gene TRBJ1-2; no firm D call. CDR3 nucleotide sequence: TGTGCCATCAGTGAGTCGGGCGGATCTAACTATGGCTACACCTTC. Protein sequence: CAISESGGSNYGYTF.